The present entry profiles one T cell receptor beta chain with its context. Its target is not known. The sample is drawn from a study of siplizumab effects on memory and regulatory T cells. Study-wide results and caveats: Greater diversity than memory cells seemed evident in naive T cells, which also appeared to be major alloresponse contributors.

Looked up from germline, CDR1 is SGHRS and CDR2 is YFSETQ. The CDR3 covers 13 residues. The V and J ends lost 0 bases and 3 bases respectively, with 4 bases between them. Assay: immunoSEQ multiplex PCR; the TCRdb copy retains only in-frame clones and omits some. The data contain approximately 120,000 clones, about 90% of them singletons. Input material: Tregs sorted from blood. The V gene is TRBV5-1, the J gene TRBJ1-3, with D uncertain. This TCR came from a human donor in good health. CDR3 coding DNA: TGCGCCAGCAGCTTGGGTGTTGGAAACACCATATATTTT. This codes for CASSLGVGNTIYF. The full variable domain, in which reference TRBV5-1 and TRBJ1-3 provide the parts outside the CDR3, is KAGVTQTPRYLIKTRGQQVTLSCSPISGHRSVSWYQQTPGQGLQFLFEYFSETQRNKGNFPGRFSGRQFSNSRSEMNVSTLELGDSALYLCASSLGVGNTIYFGEGSWLTVV.